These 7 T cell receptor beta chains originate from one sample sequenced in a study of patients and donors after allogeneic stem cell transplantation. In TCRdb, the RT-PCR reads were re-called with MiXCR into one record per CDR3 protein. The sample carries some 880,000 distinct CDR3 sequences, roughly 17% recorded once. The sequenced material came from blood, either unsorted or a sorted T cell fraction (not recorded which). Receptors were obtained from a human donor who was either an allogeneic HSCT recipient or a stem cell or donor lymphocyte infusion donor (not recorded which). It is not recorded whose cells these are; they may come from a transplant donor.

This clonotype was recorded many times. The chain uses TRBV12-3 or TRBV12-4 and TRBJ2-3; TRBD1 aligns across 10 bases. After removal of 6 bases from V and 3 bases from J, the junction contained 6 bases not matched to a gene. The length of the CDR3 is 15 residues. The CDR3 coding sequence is TGTGCCAGCAGCCCGACAGGGGGCTTGACAGATACGCAGTATTTT. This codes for CASSPTGGLTDTQYF.

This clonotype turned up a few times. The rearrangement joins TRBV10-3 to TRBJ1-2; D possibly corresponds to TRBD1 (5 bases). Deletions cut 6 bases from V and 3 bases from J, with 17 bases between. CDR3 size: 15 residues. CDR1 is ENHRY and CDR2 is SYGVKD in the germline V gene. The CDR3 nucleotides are TGTGCCATCAGGGGGCTTGGAGGCGACGACTATGGCTACACCTTC. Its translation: CAIRGLGGDDYGYTF.

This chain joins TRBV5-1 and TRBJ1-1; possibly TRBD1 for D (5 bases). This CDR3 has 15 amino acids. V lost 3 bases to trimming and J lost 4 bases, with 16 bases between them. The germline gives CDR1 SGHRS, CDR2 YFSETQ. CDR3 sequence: CASSSRSGGSTEAFF. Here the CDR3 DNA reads TGCGCCAGCAGCTCCAGATCGGGGGGATCCACTGAAGCTTTCTTT.

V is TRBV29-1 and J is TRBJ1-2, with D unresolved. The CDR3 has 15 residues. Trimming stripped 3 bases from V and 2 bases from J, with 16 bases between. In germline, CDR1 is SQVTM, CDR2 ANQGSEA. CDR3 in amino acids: CSVDARRHSNYGYTF. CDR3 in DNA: TGCAGCGTTGATGCCAGGCGCCATTCCAACTATGGCTACACCTTC.

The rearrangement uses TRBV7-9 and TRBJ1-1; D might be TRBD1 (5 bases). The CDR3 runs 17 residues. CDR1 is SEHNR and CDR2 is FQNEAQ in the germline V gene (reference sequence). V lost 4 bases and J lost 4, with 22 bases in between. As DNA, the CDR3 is TGTGCCAGCAGCTCTGAGGGGCACAGAGGAGGTGGCACTGAAGCTTTCTTT. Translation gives CASSSEGHRGGGTEAFF.

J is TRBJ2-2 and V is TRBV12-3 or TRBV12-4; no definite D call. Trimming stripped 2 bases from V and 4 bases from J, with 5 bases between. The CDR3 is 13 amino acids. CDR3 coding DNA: TGTGCCAGCAGTTTACTCCTCACCGGGGAGCTGTTTTTT. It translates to CASSLLLTGELFF.

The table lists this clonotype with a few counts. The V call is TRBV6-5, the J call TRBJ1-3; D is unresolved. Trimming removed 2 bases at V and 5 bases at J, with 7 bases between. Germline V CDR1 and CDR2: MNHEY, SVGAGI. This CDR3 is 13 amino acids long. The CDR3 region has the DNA TGTGCCAGCAGTTACAGGGAAAGAAACACCATATATTTT. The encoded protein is CASSYRERNTIYF.